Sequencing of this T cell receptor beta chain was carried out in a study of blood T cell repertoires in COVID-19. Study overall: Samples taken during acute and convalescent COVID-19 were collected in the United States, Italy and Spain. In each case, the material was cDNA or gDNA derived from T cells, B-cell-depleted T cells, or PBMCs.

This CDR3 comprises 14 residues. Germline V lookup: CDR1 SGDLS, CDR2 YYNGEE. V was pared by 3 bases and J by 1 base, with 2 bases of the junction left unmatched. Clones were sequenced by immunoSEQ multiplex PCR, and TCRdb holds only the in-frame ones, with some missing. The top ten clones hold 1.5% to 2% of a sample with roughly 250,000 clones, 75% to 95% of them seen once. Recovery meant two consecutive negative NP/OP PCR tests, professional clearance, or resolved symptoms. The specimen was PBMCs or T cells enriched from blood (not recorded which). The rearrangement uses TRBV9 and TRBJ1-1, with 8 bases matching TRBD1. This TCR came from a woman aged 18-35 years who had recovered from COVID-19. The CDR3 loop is CASSGQGRNTEAFF. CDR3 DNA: TGTGCCAGCAGCGGACAGGGGAGGAACACTGAAGCTTTCTTT.